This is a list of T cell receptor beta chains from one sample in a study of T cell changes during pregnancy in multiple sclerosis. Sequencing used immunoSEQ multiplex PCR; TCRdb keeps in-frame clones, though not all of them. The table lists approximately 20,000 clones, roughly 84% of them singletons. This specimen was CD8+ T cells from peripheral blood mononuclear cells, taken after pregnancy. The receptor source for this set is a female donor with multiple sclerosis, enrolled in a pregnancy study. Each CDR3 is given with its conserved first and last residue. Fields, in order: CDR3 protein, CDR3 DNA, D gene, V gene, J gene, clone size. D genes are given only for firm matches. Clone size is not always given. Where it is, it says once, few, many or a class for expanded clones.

CDR3aa: CASIKAGLYNEQFF; CDR3nt: TGTGCCAGCATAAAAGCGGGACTCTACAATGAGCAGTTCTTC; d_gene: TRBD2; v_gene: TRBV28; j_gene: TRBJ2-1; abundance: few
CDR3aa: CSAFTGFTEAFF; CDR3nt: TGCAGCGCCTTTACAGGGTTCACTGAAGCTTTCTTT; d_gene: NA; v_gene: TRBV29-1; j_gene: TRBJ1-1; abundance: NA
CDR3aa: CASSFRSGEGSEQFF; CDR3nt: TGTGCCAGCAGTTTCCGGTCGGGGGAAGGTAGTGAGCAGTTCTTC; d_gene: NA; v_gene: TRBV28; j_gene: TRBJ2-1; abundance: NA
CDR3aa: CAIRQGFGTEAFF; CDR3nt: TGTGCCATCCGACAGGGGTTCGGGACTGAAGCTTTCTTT; d_gene: TRBD1; v_gene: TRBV27; j_gene: TRBJ1-1; abundance: few
CDR3aa: CAIRTRISYEQYF; CDR3nt: TGTGCCATAAGGACTAGAATCTCCTACGAGCAGTACTTC; d_gene: TRBD2; v_gene: TRBV2; j_gene: TRBJ2-7; abundance: NA
CDR3aa: CASSRDLYNEQFF; CDR3nt: TGTGCCAGCAGCCGCGACTTGTACAATGAGCAGTTCTTC; d_gene: NA; v_gene: TRBV7-3; j_gene: TRBJ2-1; abundance: NA
CDR3aa: CASSQFAGAYNEQFF; CDR3nt: TGCGCCAGCAGCCAATTTGCGGGGGCCTACAATGAGCAGTTCTTC; d_gene: TRBD2; v_gene: TRBV4-1; j_gene: TRBJ2-1; abundance: NA
CDR3aa: CASSRELAGGAGYEQYF; CDR3nt: TGTGCCAGCAGCCGGGAACTAGCGGGAGGAGCCGGCTACGAGCAGTACTTC; d_gene: TRBD2; v_gene: TRBV4-2; j_gene: TRBJ2-7; abundance: once
CDR3aa: CASSSLGGQITGELFF; CDR3nt: TGTGCCAGCAGCTCCCTCGGGGGACAGATTACCGGGGAGCTGTTTTTT; d_gene: NA; v_gene: TRBV5-6; j_gene: TRBJ2-2; abundance: NA
CDR3aa: CASSWGVLAGVRNEQYF; CDR3nt: TGTGCCAGCAGCTGGGGGGTGCTAGCGGGAGTTCGGAACGAGCAGTACTTC; d_gene: TRBD2; v_gene: TRBV7-2; j_gene: TRBJ2-7; abundance: NA
CDR3aa: CAWIFRDRGDTIYF; CDR3nt: TGTGCCTGGATTTTCCGGGACAGGGGGGACACCATATATTTT; d_gene: TRBD1; v_gene: TRBV30; j_gene: TRBJ1-3; abundance: NA
CDR3aa: CASSLTQFGLADTQYF; CDR3nt: TGTGCCAGCAGCTTAACTCAGTTTGGTTTGGCAGATACGCAGTATTTT; d_gene: NA; v_gene: TRBV7-3; j_gene: TRBJ2-3; abundance: NA
CDR3aa: CASSPISGDRLTTEAFF; CDR3nt: TGTGCCAGCTCACCGATTTCAGGGGATCGTCTTACCACTGAAGCTTTCTTT; d_gene: NA; v_gene: TRBV18; j_gene: TRBJ1-1; abundance: NA
CDR3aa: CASSPLGLAGGSYEQYF; CDR3nt: TGTGCCAGCAGCCCCCTCGGACTAGCGGGAGGCTCCTACGAGCAGTACTTC; d_gene: TRBD2; v_gene: TRBV7-6; j_gene: TRBJ2-7; abundance: NA
CDR3aa: CASSLGVAGQETQYF; CDR3nt: TGTGCCAGCAGCTTAGGTGTCGCGGGCCAAGAGACCCAGTACTTC; d_gene: NA; v_gene: TRBV7-3; j_gene: TRBJ2-5; abundance: NA
CDR3aa: CATRQALIENYEQYF; CDR3nt: TGTGCCACTCGTCAAGCGCTAATCGAAAACTACGAGCAGTACTTC; d_gene: NA; v_gene: TRBV6-6; j_gene: TRBJ2-7; abundance: NA
CDR3aa: CAWFSGLAGIGTDTQYF; CDR3nt: TGTGCCTGGTTCTCCGGACTAGCGGGGATCGGGACAGATACGCAGTATTTT; d_gene: TRBD2; v_gene: TRBV30; j_gene: TRBJ2-3; abundance: NA
CDR3aa: CASSPSWEVEEKLFF; CDR3nt: TGTGCCAGCAGCCCTAGCTGGGAGGTGGAGGAAAAACTGTTTTTT; d_gene: NA; v_gene: TRBV11-2; j_gene: TRBJ1-4; abundance: NA
CDR3aa: CASSKENMEGYTF; CDR3nt: TGTGCCAGCAGTAAAGAAAACATGGAGGGCTACACCTTC; d_gene: NA; v_gene: TRBV27; j_gene: TRBJ1-2; abundance: NA
CDR3aa: CASSQSQGRGHPGTDTQYF; CDR3nt: TGCGCCAGCAGTCAATCTCAGGGCAGGGGACATCCCGGCACAGATACGCAGTATTTT; d_gene: NA; v_gene: TRBV23-1; j_gene: TRBJ2-3; abundance: NA
CDR3aa: CASSLYGGTGFSNWEKLFF; CDR3nt: TGTGCCAGCAGTTTATATGGGGGGACAGGGTTCAGCAATTGGGAAAAACTGTTTTTT; d_gene: TRBD1; v_gene: TRBV28; j_gene: TRBJ1-4; abundance: NA
CDR3aa: CASSQRRDSWFETQYF; CDR3nt: TGTGCCAGCAGCCAGAGACGGGACTCCTGGTTCGAGACCCAGTACTTC; d_gene: NA; v_gene: TRBV7-9; j_gene: TRBJ2-5; abundance: NA